This T cell receptor (beta chain) was found in a study of T cell responses to AZD1222 COVID-19 vaccine. Study-wide findings and caveats: Females outnumbered males among donors, who were mostly white British; clonal diversity was possibly underestimated. Only after the peak T cell response were repertoires sampled.

This clone was detected once. The antigen remains unidentified. CDR1 is SGHDT and CDR2 is YYEEEE in the germline V gene. The CDR3 contains 14 residues. Trimming took 0 bases from V and 2 from J, leaving 8 bases between them. Second-dose schedules of about 4 or about 12 weeks were combined. Profiled with immunoSEQ multiplex PCR; TCRdb holds only in-frame clones, not every one. The sample has about 120,000 clones; 80% to 90% are singletons. The receptor was isolated from an adult who received the AZD1222 COVID-19 vaccine. The chain couples TRBV5-6 to TRBJ1-2; the D gene is possibly TRBD1 (6 bases). Source: peripheral blood, taken 28 days after the second AZD1222 dose. The CDR3 sequence: CASSLGTDNYGYTF. The CDR3 DNA sequence: TGTGCCAGCAGCTTGGGGACAGACAACTATGGCTACACCTTC.